One and the same sample provided the 3 T cell receptor beta chains below, sequenced in a study of blood T cell repertoires in COVID-19. TCRdb keeps only in-frame clones here, not all; method: immunoSEQ multiplex PCR. Of about 200,000 clones listed, about 88% were seen once; the top ten hold 9.5% to 13%. The sequenced sample was peripheral blood. The receptors come from a woman aged 45-65 years with COVID-19, enrolled during active disease.

The chain uses TRBV5-6 and TRBJ1-6; D ambiguous. The V end lost 0 bases, the J end lost 7 bases, and 8 bases lay between the germline ends. The length of the CDR3 is 14 residues. Looked up from germline, CDR1 is SGHDT and CDR2 is YYEEEE. CDR3 nucleotides: TGTGCCAGCAGCTTGGGACACCCAAATTCACCCCTCCACTTT. It translates to CASSLGHPNSPLHF.

The V gene is TRBV9, the J gene TRBJ1-3; TRBD1 is a possible D gene (6 bases). Germline lookup yields CDR1 SGDLS and CDR2 YYNGEE. Between the trimmed V and J ends, which lost 4 bases and 4 bases, there was a span of 9 bases. CDR3 length equals 13 residues. CDR3 DNA: TGTGCCAGCAGCACAGGACAGGGAAACACCATATATTTT. Protein: CASSTGQGNTIYF.

CDR3 DNA: TGTGCCTGGAGTTCCGAACTAGCGGGGATTAAAGATACGCAGTATTTT. Amino acid sequence: CAWSSELAGIKDTQYF. The V gene is TRBV30, the J gene TRBJ2-3; 10 bases fit TRBD2. The CDR3 contains 16 residues. Germline assignment: CDR1 GTSNPN and CDR2 SVGIG (reference sequence). The V and J ends lost 2 bases and 5 bases, in that order; junction bases with no gene match: 10.